The T cell receptor beta chain under discussion was sequenced for a study of technical replicates of blood from a few donors. The data were produced by immunoSEQ multiplex PCR, yet TCRdb's version contains in-frame clones alone and is incomplete. This table holds roughly 85,000 clones, 94% found once. The CDR3 has 14 residues. Germline V gives CDR1 SGHDT, CDR2 YYEEEE. With 6 bases removed from V and 3 bases from J, the gap between germline ends came to 13 bases. Material for sequencing was T cells isolated from PBMCs. The origin of this receptor is a human donor in good health. This chain connects TRBV5-6 to TRBJ1-5; D gene ambiguous. This CDR3 is CASTARVLNQPQHF. DNA for the CDR3: TGTGCCAGCACCGCACGGGTTCTCAATCAGCCCCAGCATTTT.